This T cell receptor beta chain emerged from a study of T cells in localized non-small cell lung cancer. Trimming pared 3 bases from V and 7 bases from J, leaving 9 bases between. Looked up from germline, CDR1 is KGHSH and CDR2 is LQKENI. The CDR3 runs 12 residues. Sequencing was performed with immunoSEQ multiplex PCR; in TCRdb, only in-frame clones are kept and a portion is missing. The sample consists of over 9,500 clones, 29% of them appearing once. This clone was counted between two and nine times. The rearrangement uses TRBV18 and TRBJ1-1; D is possibly TRBD1 (6 bases). Sequences were derived from lung tumor tissue, sampled before any cancer treatment. The TCR comes from a man between 40 and 69 years old with stage I lung adenocarcinoma. The CDR3 reads CASSPDSLEAFF. CDR3 coding DNA: TGTGCCAGCTCACCGGACAGTCTTGAAGCTTTCTTT.